The clone carrying this T cell receptor beta chain showed up just once. The method was immunoSEQ multiplex PCR; TCRdb's version includes in-frame clones alone and lacks a portion of them. The sample shows about 230,000 clones, roughly 76% of them seen only once. V lost 1 base to trimming and J lost 4 bases, with 10 bases between them. This CDR3 is built from 15 residues. From germline, CDR1 is SNHLY and CDR2 FYNNEI. The data stem from a study of blood T cell repertoires in COVID-19. Across the whole study: Samples came from the United States, Italy and Spain, spanning acute and convalescent COVID-19. The analysed material was cDNA or gDNA that came from T cells, B-cell-depleted T cells, or PBMCs.

V and J are TRBV2 and TRBJ1-4; D is unresolved. The clonotype comes from a woman of 80 years or more with COVID-19, enrolled during active disease. The sequenced sample was peripheral blood. Written as DNA, the CDR3 is TGTGCCAGCAGTGAAGGTTGGCTGGTTAATGAAAAACTGTTTTTT. As protein: CASSEGWLVNEKLFF.